One and the same sample provided the 24 T cell receptor beta chains below, sequenced in a study of T cells in Graves' hyperthyroidism and ophthalmopathy. Researchers took RNA transcripts and amplified the TCR beta CDR3 regions from them. The study used the HTBI primer set for a first-round RT-PCR of the TCR CDR3. Via MiXCR, TCRdb re-called the multiplex PCR reads, giving one row per CDR3 protein. There are roughly 700,000 distinct CDR3 sequences in the sample; 17% occur only once, and around a sixth lies in the top ten. Material for sequencing was blood. All receptors come from a man aged 50 to 59 with Graves' hyperthyroidism.

J is TRBJ2-5 and V is TRBV28; 9 bases map to TRBD1. Germline V CDR1 and CDR2: MDHEN, SYDVKM. Trimming cost V 4 bases and J 4 bases; bases outside gene matches: 10. The CDR3 length is 16 residues. Here the CDR3 DNA reads TGTGCCAGCAGTTCCCCCTCCGGGACAGGGATAGAGACCCAGTACTTC. Its protein is CASSSPSGTGIETQYF.

V is TRBV28 and J is TRBJ1-4; TRBD1 agrees at 7 bases. With 8 bases clipped from V and 1 base from J, the junction kept 4 bases outside the gene matches. Germline values: CDR1 MDHEN, CDR2 SYDVKM. CDR3 length: 14 amino acids. The CDR3 DNA reads TGTGCCAGCGGGCGACAGGGAACTAATGAAAAACTGTTTTTT. This codes for CASGRQGTNEKLFF.

This clonotype was counted at least ten times. V and J are TRBV19 and TRBJ1-1; D is possibly TRBD1 (5 bases). Germline V gene data show CDR1 as LNHDA and CDR2 as SQIVND (reference sequence). This CDR3 comprises 13 residues. V was trimmed by 3 bases and J by 11 bases, leaving 16 bases between them. CDR3 loop: CASSMGPRWGAFF. CDR3 sequence (DNA): TGTGCCAGTAGTATGGGCCCCCGATGGGGGGCTTTCTTT.

The CDR3 reads CASREGATEAFF. DNA for the CDR3: TGTGCCAGTAGGGAGGGAGCCACTGAAGCTTTCTTT. J is TRBJ1-1 and V is TRBV19; D remains unclear. V was cut by 6 bases and J by 4 bases, with 9 bases left in between. The CDR3 loop spans 12 amino acids. Germline V gene sequence: CDR1 LNHDA, CDR2 SQIVND (reference sequence).

A few counts support this clonotype. The chain joins TRBV5-1 to TRBJ1-6; TRBD1 matches 8 bases. The CDR3 has 15 residues. The germline gives CDR1 SGHRS, CDR2 YFSETQ. Trimming removed 0 bases from V and 9 bases from J; junction bases left unmatched: 5. CDR3 residues: CASSLGRTGISPLHF. The CDR3 nucleotides are TGCGCCAGCAGCTTGGGTCGGACAGGGATTTCACCCCTCCACTTT.

This clonotype was seen ten or more times. The chain recombines TRBV2 with TRBJ2-1; perhaps TRBD2 as D (5 bases). Looked up from germline, CDR1 is SNHLY and CDR2 is FYNNEI. The CDR3 has 12 residues. V was trimmed by 3 bases and J by 8 bases, leaving 8 bases between them. This CDR3 reads CASSEMRDEQFF. The CDR3 DNA sequence: TGTGCCAGCAGTGAGATGCGGGATGAGCAGTTCTTC.

The sample holds many counts of this clonotype. The chain carries TRBV2 and TRBJ2-5; weak D call: TRBD2 (5 bases). V lost 4 bases to trimming and J lost 0 bases, with 9 bases between them. Germline CDR1 is SNHLY and CDR2 is FYNNEI. The CDR3 sequence is 14 residues long. The CDR3 coding sequence is TGTGCCAGCAGTGTTAATAGCGACCAAGAGACCCAGTACTTC. Amino acid sequence: CASSVNSDQETQYF.

This clonotype was seen many times. The chain recombines TRBV20-1 with TRBJ2-7; 11 nucleotides line up with TRBD1. CDR1 DFQATT and CDR2 SNEGSKA come from the germline V gene (reference sequence). The length of the CDR3 is 13 residues. Trimming at V came to 5 bases and at J to 5 bases, leaving 5 bases not matched to a gene. The CDR3 is CSAGRDRGDEQYF. For the CDR3, the DNA is TGCAGTGCTGGCCGGGACAGGGGGGACGAGCAGTACTTC.

The rearrangement joins TRBV7-8 to TRBJ2-7, with TRBD1 matching over 7 bases. V was clipped by 5 bases and J by 6 bases; unmatched bases: 16. Germline V lookup: CDR1 SGHVS, CDR2 FQNEAQ. The CDR3 length is 16 residues. The DNA of the CDR3 is TGTGCCAGCAGCCCCAAGTACGGGACAGCCCCTTCCGAGCAGTACTTC. This gives the protein CASSPKYGTAPSEQYF.

At least ten counts were recorded for this clonotype. The genes are TRBV10-3 and TRBJ2-6, with D perhaps TRBD2 (6 bases). This CDR3 has 15 amino acids. The germline CDR1 and CDR2 sequences are ENHRY and SYGVKD. V was pared by 10 bases and J by 0 bases, with 13 bases between. CDR3: CATEGSSSGANVLTF. In DNA form, the CDR3 reads TGTGCCACGGAGGGGAGCTCCTCTGGGGCCAACGTCCTGACTTTC.

This clonotype was counted ten times or more. The chain joins TRBV9 to TRBJ2-7; D gene ambiguous. The CDR3 runs to 13 residues. V shed 3 bases and J shed 1 base, with 8 bases lying between them. Germline-derived CDR1 and CDR2 are SGDLS and YYNGEE. The CDR3 is CASSDGVSYEQYF. In DNA, the CDR3 is TGTGCCAGCAGCGATGGGGTTTCCTACGAGCAGTACTTC. The variable domain in full, completed from reference TRBV9 and TRBJ2-7, reads DSGVTQTPKHLITATGQRVTLRCSPRSGDLSVYWYQQSLDQGLQFLIQYYNGEERAKGNILERFSAQQFPDLHSELNLSSLELGDSALYFCASSDGVSYEQYFGPGTRLTVT.

This clonotype was seen ten or more times. The chain joins TRBV2 to TRBJ1-5; D is possibly TRBD1 (5 bases). V was cut by 1 base and J by 7 bases, with 11 bases left in between. The CDR3 has 14 residues. Germline V gene sequence: CDR1 SNHLY, CDR2 FYNNEI. This CDR3 is CASSEGLEGQPQHF. In DNA form, the CDR3 reads TGTGCCAGCAGTGAAGGCCTCGAGGGGCAGCCCCAGCATTTT.

The V gene is TRBV4-1, the J gene TRBJ1-4, with a possible D match to TRBD1 (6 bases). Germline assignment: CDR1 MGHRA and CDR2 YSYEKL. This CDR3 comprises 15 residues. Between the trimmed V and J ends, which lost 4 bases and 7 bases, there was a span of 16 bases. CDR3 sequence: CASSLIGGPAEKLFF. DNA for the CDR3: TGCGCCAGCAGCCTCATAGGGGGTCCGGCTGAAAAACTGTTTTTT.

This clonotype has at least ten counts. This chain links TRBV28 with TRBJ1-5; 9 bases are shared with TRBD1. The J segment lost 7 bases and the V segment lost 2 bases, leaving 3 bases of the junction unmatched. Germline V gives CDR1 MDHEN, CDR2 SYDVKM. The CDR3 totals 14 residues. The CDR3 DNA reads as TGTGCCAGCAGTTTAGACGGGACAGGGCAGCCCCAGCATTTT. It codes for CASSLDGTGQPQHF. The variable domain in full, completed from reference TRBV28 and TRBJ1-5, reads DVKVTQSSRYLVKRTGEKVFLECVQDMDHENMFWYRQDPGLGLRLIYFSYDVKMKEKGDIPEGYSVSREKKERFSLILESASTNQTSMYLCASSLDGTGQPQHFGDGTRLSIL.

This clonotype has only one observation. Given a much more abundant clone one base away, this may be a read error. The rearrangement links TRBV12-3 or TRBV12-4 to TRBJ2-7; D may be TRBD1 (7 bases). This CDR3 contains 16 residues. The V end was cut by 6 bases, the J end by 5 bases, with 23 bases between. CDR3 sequence: CASSKQGWVRGDEQYF. CDR3 bases: TGTGCCAGCAGCAAACAGGGTTGGGTCAGGGGGGACGAGCAGTACTTC.

The chain uses TRBV29-1 and TRBJ2-3; D possibly corresponds to TRBD1 (6 bases). The CDR3 length is 15 residues. Trimming stripped 1 base from V and 0 bases from J, with 11 bases between. Germline CDR1 and CDR2: SQVTM and ANQGSEA. The CDR3 spells CSVEGGTGSTDTQYF. CDR3 in DNA: TGCAGCGTTGAAGGGGGTACAGGGAGCACAGATACGCAGTATTTT.

A single count supports this clonotype. The V gene is TRBV9, the J gene TRBJ2-4; tentatively, D is TRBD2 (7 bases). Germline values: CDR1 SGDLS, CDR2 YYNGEE. Trimming pared 0 bases from V and 5 bases from J, leaving 15 bases between. The CDR3 is 16 amino acids. The CDR3 nucleotides are TGTGCCAGCAGCGTAGAGGGGGAGGGCCGCGAAAACATTCAGTACTTC. Residues: CASSVEGEGRENIQYF.

The rearrangement uses TRBV30 and TRBJ1-4; D might be TRBD1 (6 bases). CDR3 size: 15 residues. The V gene lost 2 bases and the J gene lost 0 bases, with 10 bases spanning the gap. Per the germline V gene, CDR1 is GTSNPN and CDR2 is SVGIG (reference sequence). CDR3 in DNA: TGTGCCTGGAGTCATGGACAGACAACTAATGAAAAACTGTTTTTT. This encodes CAWSHGQTTNEKLFF.

This clonotype was recorded at least ten times. This sequence joins TRBV5-8 and TRBJ2-5; weak D call: TRBD2 (6 bases). The germline CDR1 and CDR2 sequences are SGHTS and YDEGEE. This CDR3 is 16 amino acids long. V was shortened by 1 base and J by 4 bases, with 17 bases between the two germline ends. CDR3 DNA sequence: TGTGCCAGCAGCTTGAGTTTCGGGAGAGGTTTAGAGACCCAGTACTTC. Amino acids: CASSLSFGRGLETQYF.

This clonotype was recorded at least ten times. V usage is TRBV3-1 and J usage is TRBJ2-4; no firm D call. From germline, CDR1 is LGHDT and CDR2 YNNKEL (reference sequence). V lost 4 bases, J lost 0 bases, and 7 bases lay in between. The length of the CDR3 is 14 residues. The CDR3 spells CASSLSLAKNIQYF. As DNA, the CDR3 is TGTGCCAGCAGCCTATCGTTAGCCAAAAACATTCAGTACTTC.

CDR3 region: CSARAGTATDTQYF. CDR3 in DNA: TGCAGCGCCAGAGCGGGCACGGCCACAGATACGCAGTATTTT. V and J are TRBV29-1 and TRBJ2-3, with D tentatively TRBD2 (6 bases). CDR1 is SQVTM and CDR2 is ANQGSEA in the germline V gene. This CDR3 is built from 14 residues. V was clipped by 7 bases and J by 2 bases, with 16 bases between them.

This clonotype was counted between two and nine times. The gene calls are TRBV13 and TRBJ2-1; TRBD2 might be the D (5 bases). With 5 bases removed from V and 2 bases from J, the gap between germline ends came to 13 bases. This CDR3 has 15 residues. In germline, CDR1 is PRHDT, CDR2 FYEKMQ (reference sequence). In DNA, the CDR3 is TGTGCCAGCAGCGTCAAGCGGAGCGCCTACAATGAGCAGTTCTTC. This encodes CASSVKRSAYNEQFF.

This clonotype has a count of ten or more. V is TRBV7-2 and J is TRBJ1-2, with a weak D call TRBD1 (6 bases). The germline V and J ends were trimmed by 1 base and 4 bases, with 16 bases remaining between them. CDR1 and CDR2 from the germline V gene are SGHTA and FQGNSA. This CDR3 has 16 amino acids. As DNA, the CDR3 is TGTGCCAGCAGCTTAGTCGCGGGCAGGGGATCCTATGGCTACACCTTC. Amino acid sequence: CASSLVAGRGSYGYTF.

The table lists this clonotype with many counts. V gene TRBV7-2 combines with J gene TRBJ2-2; D is unclear. Germline V gene lookup returns CDR1 SGHTA and CDR2 FQGNSA. The CDR3 runs 17 residues. V was trimmed by 1 base and J by 6 bases, leaving 18 bases between them. CDR3 in amino acids: CASSLDIASVTSGELFF. CDR3 DNA sequence: TGTGCCAGCAGCTTAGATATCGCTTCAGTCACATCCGGGGAGCTGTTTTTT.